The TCR beta chain under discussion was sequenced for a study of cytomegalovirus exposure and HLA in healthy donors. Study-level results: Most TCR beta V segments were productive about 90% or about 30% of the time in an earlier analysis. Later analysis identified 16,951 TCR beta sequences associated with HLA alleles, using a false discovery rate threshold of 0.05. A later analysis, which compared TCR beta chains of equal frequency, found the HLA-associated ones more clonally expanded. Through in vitro validation, a few CMV-associated chains were shown to be specific for CMV antigens.

A word on this clone: Its specificity is unknown.

In the PCR, 60 Vbeta and 13 Jbeta primers were used. Method: immunoSEQ multiplex PCR; TCRdb's copy keeps in-frame clones and lacks some. The table lists about 170,000 clones, more than 70% of them singletons, with about 1.6% in the top ten. This CDR3 region has 16 residues. The germline V and J ends were trimmed by 8 bases and 0 bases, with 17 bases remaining between them. Germline values: CDR1 LGHNT, CDR2 FRNRAP. Sequenced material: PBMCs. This TCR was sampled from a male donor in good health and CMV-seronegative. The V gene is TRBV12-5, the J gene TRBJ1-3; TRBD1 might be the D (6 bases). CDR3 coding DNA: TGTGCTAGTTGTCTGGACAGCTCCAACTCTGGAAACACCATATATTTT. It encodes CASCLDSSNSGNTIYF. Filled out from reference TRBV12-5 and TRBJ1-3, the complete variable domain reads DARVTQTPRHKVTEMGQEVTMRCQPILGHNTVFWYRQTMMQGLELLAYFRNRAPLDDSGMPKDRFSAEMPDATLATLKIQPSEPRDSAVYFCASCLDSSNSGNTIYFGEGSWLTVV.